This TCR beta chain is drawn from a study of PD-1 blockade in classical Hodgkin lymphoma. Study findings and constraints: Patients excluded were those beginning nivolumab under 1 year after ASCT. Baseline diversity in complete responders resembled that of newly diagnosed patients. CD4+ but not CD8+ TCR diversity rose significantly by C4D1. Reported baseline diversity: healthy donors highest, relapsed/refractory patients lowest.

About this clone: As yet, its antigen is unknown.

TCRdb's copy holds only in-frame clones and misses some; the assay was immunoSEQ multiplex PCR. The data show some 93,000 clones, roughly 92% seen once. Each patient experienced a relapse that followed autologous stem cell transplantation, and brentuximab vedotin exposure varied. Germline CDR1 SGHTA, CDR2 FQGNSA. V lost 2 bases and J lost 9, with 22 bases in between. The CDR3 spans 17 residues. The source is a human donor with classical Hodgkin lymphoma. The sample here was peripheral blood mononuclear cells (PBMCs), taken at baseline. The chain uses TRBV7-2 and TRBJ2-2, with D possibly matching TRBD2 (6 bases). The CDR3, as DNA: TGTGCCAGCAGCTTACGCGAAGGTAGCGGCTACGCGAGGGAGCTGTTTTTT. Protein sequence: CASSLREGSGYARELFF.